This is a list of T cell receptor beta chains from one sample in a study of T cell responses to AZD1222 COVID-19 vaccine. Produced via immunoSEQ multiplex PCR; TCRdb's table is partial and in-frame only. The sample has nearly 35,000 clones; around 88% are singletons. Sample: peripheral blood, taken on day 0 of AZD1222 vaccination. The source is an adult in good health. Both conserved end residues are part of each CDR3. Expanded clones get a size class; other rows say once, few or many, or leave the size out.

V,size,CDR3
TRBV6-5,-,CASSYPQGNYGYTF
TRBV24-1,-,CATSDSLTTGTYEQYF
TRBV28,-,CASSSPPPYGYTF
TRBV11-2,-,CASSLPEWGGQYF
TRBV19,once,CASSMQGVYNEQFF
TRBV7-2,-,CASSLSGADTQYF
TRBV14,-,CASSQSGSSYNEQFF
TRBV18,once,CASSPPGAGVGDEQFF
TRBV27,-,CASSFIPQGGGDTEAFF
TRBV4-2,-,CASSQDLGAPEKLFF
TRBV7-3,-,CASSLTGGQSEAFF
TRBV7-9,-,CASGKSGGAVDTQYF
TRBV7-6,-,CASSLRAGVSYNEQFF
TRBV30,-,CAWTRRMNYGYTF
TRBV13,-,CASSLYRGNTEAFF
TRBV18,-,CASSPGGQNEQYF
TRBV6-5,-,CASSLWTANVPLHF
TRBV19,-,CASSEGEWQPQHF
TRBV28,-,CASTRAGGGTRSGNTIYF
TRBV6-6,-,CASSYHRDASYEQYF
TRBV19,once,CASSIVANSISGANVLTF
TRBV6-1,-,CASSELPGGYQPQHF
TRBV6-4,-,CASSDSDTGGNEQFF
TRBV2,-,CASTPKRASYEQYF
TRBV4-2,-,CASSPNLRPGSHGAQHF
TRBV30,-,CAWSVVRFGSYNSPLHF
TRBV5-1,-,CASSLGTGTAPNEKLFF
TRBV16,-,CASSQSLTRPLHF
TRBV5-1,-,CASSLVGTGHGYTF
TRBV24-1,-,CATSDLGVGQGAFF
TRBV4-2,-,CASRDSSTDTQYF
TRBV7-3,-,CASSLIGSGRPDTQYF
TRBV28,-,CATGKGSYEQYF
TRBV7-2,-,CASSNENGNTIYF
TRBV27,-,CASSLAANTEAFF
TRBV2,-,CASSNDYEQYF
TRBV7-9,few,CASSLRQGGTIYF
TRBV9,-,CASSARGQADFYNSPLHF
TRBV5-5,-,CASSLGEDYEQFF
TRBV7-9,-,CASSLAGTGNYGYTF
TRBV6-5,-,CASSIRQGAILAFF
TRBV9,-,CASSVGSSYNSPLHF
TRBV7-2,-,CASRFKTGDSGNTIYF
TRBV20-1,-,CSAGRGGYTF
TRBV12-3/TRBV12-4,-,CASREEETQYF
TRBV7-9,-,CAGETAAVNEQFF
TRBV27,-,CASSPYRGRSGEKLFF